This T cell receptor (beta chain) was recorded in a study of blood T cell repertoires in COVID-19. Across the study: Sites across the United States, Italy and Spain contributed samples from acute and convalescent COVID-19. T cells, B-cell-depleted T cells, or PBMCs supplied cDNA or gDNA.

Clones were read by immunoSEQ multiplex PCR, and TCRdb kept only the in-frame ones, dropping some. This sample has hundreds of thousands of clones, with about 79% found just once. The CDR3 sequence is 15 residues long. V lost 5 bases and J 6 bases, leaving 14 bases between the germline ends. Per the germline V gene, CDR1 is SGHVS and CDR2 is FQNEAQ. The sequence was collected from an elderly man with acute or convalescent COVID-19. V usage is TRBV7-8 and J usage is TRBJ1-6, with D possibly being TRBD1 (6 bases). Sequencing was performed on peripheral blood. The CDR3 reads CASSTRDIGNSPLHF. The CDR3 DNA is TGTGCCAGCAGCACCCGGGACATCGGTAATTCACCCCTCCACTTT.